This T cell receptor beta chain was sequenced in a study of T-cell reconstitution after alpha-beta-depleted transplantation in children. Study observations and caveats: It was newly produced T cells that mostly accounted for T-cell counts and diversity one year after transplant.

Researchers prepared the TCRbeta library using unique molecular identifiers, the study reports. MiXCR, run by TCRdb on the PCR reads, gives a single entry per CDR3 protein. The sample has 700,000 to 850,000 distinct CDR3 sequences; roughly 15% are singletons. Comment on this clonotype: Its antigen is as yet unknown.

The length of the CDR3 is 15 residues. With 7 bases removed from V and 6 bases from J, the gap between germline ends came to 22 bases. The V call is TRBV12-3 or TRBV12-4, the J call TRBJ2-7, with D perhaps TRBD1 (5 bases). Sequencing was performed on PBMCs, mostly from graft donor cells, taken 360 days after TCRalphabeta/CD19-depleted stem cell transplant. The clonotype comes from a male patient aged 10-17 years who had a stem cell transplant for acute lymphoblastic leukemia, so the T cells may come from the graft donor. In DNA form, the CDR3 reads TGTGCCAGCAACCCTCAGGGTAGTTCGTTTGGCGAGCAGTACTTC. Translating gives CASNPQGSSFGEQYF.